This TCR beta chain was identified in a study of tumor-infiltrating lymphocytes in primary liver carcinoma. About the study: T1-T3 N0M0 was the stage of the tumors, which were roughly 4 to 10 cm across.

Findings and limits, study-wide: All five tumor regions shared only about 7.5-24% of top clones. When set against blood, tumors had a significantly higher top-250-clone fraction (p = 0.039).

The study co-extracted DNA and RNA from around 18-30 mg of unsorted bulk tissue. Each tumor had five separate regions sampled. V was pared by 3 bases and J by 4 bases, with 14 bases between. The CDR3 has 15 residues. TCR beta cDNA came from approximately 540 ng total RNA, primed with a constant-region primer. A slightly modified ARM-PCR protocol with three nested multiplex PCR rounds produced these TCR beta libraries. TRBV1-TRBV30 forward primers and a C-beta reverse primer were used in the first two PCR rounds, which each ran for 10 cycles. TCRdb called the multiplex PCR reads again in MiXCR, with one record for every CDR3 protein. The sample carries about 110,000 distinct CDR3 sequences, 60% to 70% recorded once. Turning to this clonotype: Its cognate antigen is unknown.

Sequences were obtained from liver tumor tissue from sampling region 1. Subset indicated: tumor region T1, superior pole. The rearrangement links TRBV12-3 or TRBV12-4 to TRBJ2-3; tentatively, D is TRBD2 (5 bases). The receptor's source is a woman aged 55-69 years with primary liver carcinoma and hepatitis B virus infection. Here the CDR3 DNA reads TGTGCCAGCAGTTTGGATCCCGTGGAGGCAGATACGCAGTATTTT. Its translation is CASSLDPVEADTQYF.